The present TCR beta chain was sequenced within a study of T cells after yellow fever vaccination. From the 5' RACE reads, TCRdb called clonotypes with MiXCR, one entry per CDR3 protein. The data hold hundreds of thousands of distinct CDR3 sequences, with 9% to 15% observed a single time. This clonotype was detected a few times. At one boundary the junction diverges from the germline segment, which might be a read error. CDR1 and CDR2 (germline): LGHNA, YNFKEQ. This CDR3 has 17 residues. The receptor was derived from a man aged 25 to 40 who received the YFV17D yellow fever vaccine. The chain carries TRBV4-2 and TRBJ2-5; D may be TRBD1 or TRBD2 (6 bases each). The specimen was PBMCs, collected on the day of the yellow fever booster vaccination. The CDR3, as DNA: TGTGCCAGCAGTCAAGGAGGGGGTCCTCAGTACCAAGAGACCCAGTACTTC. Amino acids: CASSQGGGPQYQETQYF.